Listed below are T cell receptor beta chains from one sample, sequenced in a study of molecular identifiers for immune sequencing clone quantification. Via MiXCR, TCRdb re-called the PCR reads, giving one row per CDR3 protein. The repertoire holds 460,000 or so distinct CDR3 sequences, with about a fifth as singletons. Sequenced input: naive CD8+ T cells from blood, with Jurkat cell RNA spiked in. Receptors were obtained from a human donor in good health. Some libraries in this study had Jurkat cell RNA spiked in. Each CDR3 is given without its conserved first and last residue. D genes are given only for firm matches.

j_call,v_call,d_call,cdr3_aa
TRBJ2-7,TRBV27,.,ASSFGAQLPYEQY
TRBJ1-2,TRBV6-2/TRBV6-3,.,ASSLPGQYGYT
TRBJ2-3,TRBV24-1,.,ATSGGGPDTQY
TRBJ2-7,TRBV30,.,AWSVVSITYEQY
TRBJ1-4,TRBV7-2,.,ASSLELGGKLF
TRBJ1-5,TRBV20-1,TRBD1,SASTLGTGNQPQH
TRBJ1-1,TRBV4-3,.,ASSDLMNTEAF
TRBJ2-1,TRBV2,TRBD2,ASLGTRNEQF
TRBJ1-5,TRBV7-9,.,ASSTNRDINQPQH
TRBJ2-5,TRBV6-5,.,ASSYLRAETQY
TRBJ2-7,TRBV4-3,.,ASSHRTRLHEQY
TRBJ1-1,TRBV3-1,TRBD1,ASSFGRGDTEAF
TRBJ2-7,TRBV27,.,ASSLQLRAGEQY
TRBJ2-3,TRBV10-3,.,AISDAKVPYPTSQY
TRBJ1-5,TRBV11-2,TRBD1,ASSSSTGVSNQPQH
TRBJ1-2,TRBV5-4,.,ASSRGRDKPNYGYT
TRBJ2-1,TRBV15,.,ATSSATGRLNEQF
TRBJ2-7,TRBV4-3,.,ASSPSAQGSYEQY
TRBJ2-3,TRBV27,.,ASSLVGGASTDTQY
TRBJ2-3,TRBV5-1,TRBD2,ASSSRLVAGESIEGTDTQY
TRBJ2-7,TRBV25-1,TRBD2,ASSGPGLAAFYEQY
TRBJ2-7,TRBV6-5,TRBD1,ASSWGTGGYEQY
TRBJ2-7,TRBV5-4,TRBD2,ASSPVGTSGSYEQY
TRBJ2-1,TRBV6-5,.,ASSYTPPNYYNEQF
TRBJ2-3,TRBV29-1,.,SVVTSTDTQY
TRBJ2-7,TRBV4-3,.,ASSQGLGSQDEQY
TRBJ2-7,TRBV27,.,ASGPREEQY
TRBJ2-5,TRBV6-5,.,ASSSEAETQY
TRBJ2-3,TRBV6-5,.,ASSFTGSSTDTQY
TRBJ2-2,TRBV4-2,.,ASSLGGASAAGELF
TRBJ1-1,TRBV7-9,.,ASSPPRARGTEAF
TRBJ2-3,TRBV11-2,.,ASSLIMGRSDTQY
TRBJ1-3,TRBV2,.,ASSGQVPENTIY
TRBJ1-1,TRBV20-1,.,SARVVNGEAF
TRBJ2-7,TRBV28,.,ACSWERVTYEQY
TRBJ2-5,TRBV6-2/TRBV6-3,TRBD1,ASSSGTVKETQY
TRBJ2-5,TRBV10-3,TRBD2,SIAGEYQDTQY
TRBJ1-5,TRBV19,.,ASSITMYSNQPQH
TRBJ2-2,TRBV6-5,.,ASRTGQNTGELF
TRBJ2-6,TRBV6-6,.,ASSYSAIPSGANVLT
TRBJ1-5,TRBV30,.,AWSGDSNQPQH
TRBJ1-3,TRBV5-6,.,ASSLDRPKGPAGNTIY
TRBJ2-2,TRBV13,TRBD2,ASSLVLAENTGELF
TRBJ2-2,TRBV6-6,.,ASSWQPVNTGELF
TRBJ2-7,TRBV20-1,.,SAWGGPRGTYEQY
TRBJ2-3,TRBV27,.,ASSWQNPDTQY
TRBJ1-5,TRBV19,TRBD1,ASRRLAWTGHNQPQH
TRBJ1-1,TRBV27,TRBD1,ASSTAWDRIMNTEAF
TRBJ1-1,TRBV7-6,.,ASSLAWAGANTEAF
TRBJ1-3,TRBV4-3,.,ASSPGGGSGNTIY